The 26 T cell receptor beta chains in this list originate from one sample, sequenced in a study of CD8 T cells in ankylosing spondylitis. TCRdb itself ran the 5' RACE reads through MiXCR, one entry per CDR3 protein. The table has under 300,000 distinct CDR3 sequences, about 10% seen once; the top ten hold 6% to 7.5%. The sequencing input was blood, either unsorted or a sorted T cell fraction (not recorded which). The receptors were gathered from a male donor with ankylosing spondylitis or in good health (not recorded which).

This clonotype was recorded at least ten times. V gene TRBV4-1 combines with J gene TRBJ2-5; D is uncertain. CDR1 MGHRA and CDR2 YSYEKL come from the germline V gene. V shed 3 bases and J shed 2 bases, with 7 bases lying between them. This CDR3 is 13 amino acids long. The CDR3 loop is CASSQRPQETQYF. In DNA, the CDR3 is TGCGCCAGCAGCCAGAGGCCGCAAGAGACCCAGTACTTC.

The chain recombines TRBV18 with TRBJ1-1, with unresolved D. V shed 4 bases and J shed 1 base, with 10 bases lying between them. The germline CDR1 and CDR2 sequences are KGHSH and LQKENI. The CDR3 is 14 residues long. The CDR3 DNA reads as TGTGCCAGCTCACAGGGATTTGGGAACACTGAAGCTTTCTTT. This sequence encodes CASSQGFGNTEAFF.

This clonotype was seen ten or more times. CDR3 region: CASSLGPSGTLEQYF. The CDR3 DNA sequence: TGCGCCAGCAGCTTGGGCCCGAGTGGCACCCTCGAGCAGTACTTC. The J gene is TRBJ2-7, the V gene TRBV5-1; unclear D gene. The germline gives CDR1 SGHRS, CDR2 YFSETQ. V gave up 0 bases and J gave up 6 bases, with 16 bases separating them. This CDR3 is 15 amino acids long.

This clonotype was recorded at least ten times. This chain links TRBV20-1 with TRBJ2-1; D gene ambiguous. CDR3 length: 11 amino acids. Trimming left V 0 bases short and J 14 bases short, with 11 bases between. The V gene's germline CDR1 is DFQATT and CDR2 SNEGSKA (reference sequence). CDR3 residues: CSAREARSEFF. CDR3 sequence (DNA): TGCAGTGCTAGAGAGGCTAGATCGGAGTTCTTC.

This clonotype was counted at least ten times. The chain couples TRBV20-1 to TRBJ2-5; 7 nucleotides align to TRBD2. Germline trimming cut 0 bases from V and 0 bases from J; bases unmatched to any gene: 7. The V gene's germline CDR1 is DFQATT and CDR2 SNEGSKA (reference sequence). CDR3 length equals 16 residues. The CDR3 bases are TGCAGTGCTAGAGATTTTGGCGGGGGAAACCAAGAGACCCAGTACTTC. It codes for CSARDFGGGNQETQYF.

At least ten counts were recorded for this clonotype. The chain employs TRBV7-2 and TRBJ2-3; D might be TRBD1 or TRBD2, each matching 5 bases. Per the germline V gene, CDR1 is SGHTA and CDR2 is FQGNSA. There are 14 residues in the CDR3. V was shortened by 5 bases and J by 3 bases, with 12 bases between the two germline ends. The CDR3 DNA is TGTGCCAGCAGCAGTGTGAGGGGAACAGATACGCAGTATTTT. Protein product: CASSSVRGTDTQYF.

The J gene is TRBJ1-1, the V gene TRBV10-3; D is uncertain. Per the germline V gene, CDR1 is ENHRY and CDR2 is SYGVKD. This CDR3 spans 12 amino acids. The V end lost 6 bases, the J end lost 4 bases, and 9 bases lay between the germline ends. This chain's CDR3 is CAIRGWTTEAFF. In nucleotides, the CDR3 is TGTGCCATCAGGGGCTGGACCACTGAAGCTTTCTTT.

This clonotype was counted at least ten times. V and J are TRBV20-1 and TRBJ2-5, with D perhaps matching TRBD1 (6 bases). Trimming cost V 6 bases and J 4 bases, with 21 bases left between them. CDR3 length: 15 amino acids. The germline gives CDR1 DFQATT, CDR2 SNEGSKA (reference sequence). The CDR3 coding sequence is TGCAGTGCCTATCCGGGACAATCCCCCTCAGAGACCCAGTACTTC. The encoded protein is CSAYPGQSPSETQYF.

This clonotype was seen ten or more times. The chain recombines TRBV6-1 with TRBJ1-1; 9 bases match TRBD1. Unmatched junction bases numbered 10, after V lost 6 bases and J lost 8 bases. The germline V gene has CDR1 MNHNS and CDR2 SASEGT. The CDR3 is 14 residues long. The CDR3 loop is CASRVDRGRQEAFF. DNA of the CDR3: TGTGCCAGCAGGGTAGACAGGGGGAGACAGGAAGCTTTCTTT.

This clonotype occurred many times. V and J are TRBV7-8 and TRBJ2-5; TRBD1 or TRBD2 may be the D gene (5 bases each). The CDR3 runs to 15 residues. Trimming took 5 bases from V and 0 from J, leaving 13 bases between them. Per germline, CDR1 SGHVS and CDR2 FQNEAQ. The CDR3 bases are TGTGCCAGCAGCAAGGGCCGGGGCTACCAAGAGACCCAGTACTTC. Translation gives CASSKGRGYQETQYF.

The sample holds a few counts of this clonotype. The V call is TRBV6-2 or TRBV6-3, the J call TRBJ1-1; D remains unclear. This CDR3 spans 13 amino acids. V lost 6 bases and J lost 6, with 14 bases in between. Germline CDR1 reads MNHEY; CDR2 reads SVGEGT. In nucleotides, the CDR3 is TGTGCCAGCAGCCCCGCTTTGCTTTCTGAAGCTTTCTTT. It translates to CASSPALLSEAFF.

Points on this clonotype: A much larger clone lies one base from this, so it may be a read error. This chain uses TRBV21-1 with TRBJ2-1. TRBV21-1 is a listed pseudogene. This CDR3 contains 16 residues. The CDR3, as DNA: TGTGCCAGCAGCAAAGCGCGGTCTTACAGCTACAATGAGCAGTTCTTC. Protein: CASSKARSYSYNEQFF.

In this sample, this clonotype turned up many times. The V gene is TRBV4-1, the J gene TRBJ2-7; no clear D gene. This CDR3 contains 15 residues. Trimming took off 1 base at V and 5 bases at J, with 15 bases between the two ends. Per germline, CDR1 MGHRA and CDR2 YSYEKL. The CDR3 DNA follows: TGCGCCAGCAGCCAAGGCCACAGATTGAAGGACGAGCAGTACTTC. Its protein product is CASSQGHRLKDEQYF.

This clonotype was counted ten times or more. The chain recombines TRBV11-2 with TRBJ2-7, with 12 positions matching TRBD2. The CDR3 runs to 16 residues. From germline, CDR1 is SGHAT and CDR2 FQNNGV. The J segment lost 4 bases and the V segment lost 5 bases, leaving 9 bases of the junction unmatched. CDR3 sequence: CASSLPGLAGLYEQYF. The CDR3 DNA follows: TGTGCCAGCAGCCTGCCGGGACTAGCGGGCCTATACGAGCAGTACTTC.

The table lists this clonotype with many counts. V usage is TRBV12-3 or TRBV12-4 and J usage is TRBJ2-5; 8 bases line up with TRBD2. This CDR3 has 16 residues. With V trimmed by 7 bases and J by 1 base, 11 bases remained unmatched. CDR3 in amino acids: CASTLGGAPLQETQYF. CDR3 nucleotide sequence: TGTGCCAGCACCCTCGGGGGGGCTCCCCTCCAAGAGACCCAGTACTTC.

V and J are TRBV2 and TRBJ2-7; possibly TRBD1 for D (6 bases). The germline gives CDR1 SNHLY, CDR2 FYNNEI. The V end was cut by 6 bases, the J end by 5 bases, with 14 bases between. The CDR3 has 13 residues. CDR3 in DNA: TGTGCCAGCAGCGATGGGACATCAGACGAGCAGTACTTC. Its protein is CASSDGTSDEQYF.

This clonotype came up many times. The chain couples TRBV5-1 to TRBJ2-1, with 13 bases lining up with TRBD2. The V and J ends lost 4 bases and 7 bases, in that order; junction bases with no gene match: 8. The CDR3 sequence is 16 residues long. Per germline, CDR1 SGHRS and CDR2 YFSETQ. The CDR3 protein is CASSPGLAGAGNEQFF. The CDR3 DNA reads TGCGCCAGCAGCCCCGGACTAGCGGGGGCAGGAAATGAGCAGTTCTTC.

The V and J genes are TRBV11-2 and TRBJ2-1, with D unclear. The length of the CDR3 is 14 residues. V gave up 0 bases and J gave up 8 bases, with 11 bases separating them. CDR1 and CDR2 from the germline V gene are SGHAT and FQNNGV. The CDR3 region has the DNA TGTGCCAGCAGCTTAGATTACGTTGGGCATGAGCAGTTCTTC. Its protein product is CASSLDYVGHEQFF.

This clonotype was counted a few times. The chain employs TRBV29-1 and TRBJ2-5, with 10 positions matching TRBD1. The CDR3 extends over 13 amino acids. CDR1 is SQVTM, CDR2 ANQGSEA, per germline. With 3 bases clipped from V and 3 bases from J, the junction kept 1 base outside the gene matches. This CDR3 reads CSVEGTGEETQYF. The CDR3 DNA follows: TGCAGCGTTGAGGGGACAGGGGAAGAGACCCAGTACTTC.

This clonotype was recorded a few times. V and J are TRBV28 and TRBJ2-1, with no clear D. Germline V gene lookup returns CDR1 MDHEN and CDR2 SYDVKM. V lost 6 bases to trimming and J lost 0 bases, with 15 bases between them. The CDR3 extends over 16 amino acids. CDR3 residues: CASSLDGYSSYNEQFF. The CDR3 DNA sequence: TGTGCCAGCAGCCTCGACGGTTATAGCTCCTACAATGAGCAGTTCTTC.

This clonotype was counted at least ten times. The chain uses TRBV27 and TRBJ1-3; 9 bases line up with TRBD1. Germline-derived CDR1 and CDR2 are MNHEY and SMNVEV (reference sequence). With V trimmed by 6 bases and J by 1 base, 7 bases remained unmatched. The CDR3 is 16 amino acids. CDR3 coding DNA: TGTGCCAGCAGCACCGGGACAGGGTATTCTGGAAACACCATATATTTT. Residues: CASSTGTGYSGNTIYF.

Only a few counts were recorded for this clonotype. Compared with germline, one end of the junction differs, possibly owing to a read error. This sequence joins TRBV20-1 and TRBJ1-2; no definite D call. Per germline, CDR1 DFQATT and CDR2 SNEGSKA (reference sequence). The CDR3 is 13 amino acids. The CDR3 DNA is TGCAGTGCTAGAGATCGGAGCTATGCAGGAGTGGGGTTC. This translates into CSARDRSYAGVGF.

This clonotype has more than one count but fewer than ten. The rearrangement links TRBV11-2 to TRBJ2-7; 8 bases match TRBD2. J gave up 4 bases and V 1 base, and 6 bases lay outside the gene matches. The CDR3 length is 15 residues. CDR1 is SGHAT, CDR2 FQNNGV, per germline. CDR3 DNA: TGTGCCAGCAGCTTAGCGGGAGGGCCTCTATACGAGCAGTACTTC. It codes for CASSLAGGPLYEQYF.

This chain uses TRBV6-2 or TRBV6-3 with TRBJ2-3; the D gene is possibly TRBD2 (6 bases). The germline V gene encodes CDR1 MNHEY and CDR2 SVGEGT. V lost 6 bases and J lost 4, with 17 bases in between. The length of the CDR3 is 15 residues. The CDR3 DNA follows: TGTGCCAGCAGCCGGACACGACTAGTCTCAGATACGCAGTATTTT. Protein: CASSRTRLVSDTQYF.

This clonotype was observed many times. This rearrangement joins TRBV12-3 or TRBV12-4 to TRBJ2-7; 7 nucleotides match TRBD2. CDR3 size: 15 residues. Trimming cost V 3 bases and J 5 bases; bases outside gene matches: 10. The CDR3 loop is CASSFKSGTTDEQYF. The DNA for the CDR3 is TGTGCCAGCAGTTTCAAGAGCGGGACGACAGACGAGCAGTACTTC.

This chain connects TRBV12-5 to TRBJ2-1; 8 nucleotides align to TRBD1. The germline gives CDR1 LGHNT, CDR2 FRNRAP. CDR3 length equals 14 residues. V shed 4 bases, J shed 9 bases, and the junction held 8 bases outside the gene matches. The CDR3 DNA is TGTGCTAGTGGTTGGTTCCAGGGGGCGGGTGAGCAGTTCTTC. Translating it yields CASGWFQGAGEQFF.